The source of this T cell receptor (beta chain) is a study of PD-1 blockade in classical Hodgkin lymphoma. Trimming cost V 3 bases and J 0 bases; bases outside gene matches: 4. This CDR3 is built from 16 residues. CDR1 is MDHEN and CDR2 is SYDVKM in the germline V gene. Study-level results: With CD4+ cells, TCR diversity rose significantly by C4D1, but not with CD8+ cells. Patients newly diagnosed and complete responders had comparable baseline diversity. In newly diagnosed patients, baseline TCR diversity was reportedly below that of healthy donors.

The data were produced by immunoSEQ multiplex PCR, yet TCRdb's version contains in-frame clones alone and is incomplete. The table includes roughly 19,000 clones, around 86% detected once. To note about this clone: What it binds is not known.

Every single patient, without exception, relapsed after autologous stem cell transplantation, and brentuximab vedotin exposure varied. The chain employs TRBV28 and TRBJ1-3, with TRBD1 matching over 8 bases. The clonotype comes from a human donor with classical Hodgkin lymphoma. The sample consisted of peripheral blood mononuclear cells (PBMCs), taken at baseline. CDR3: CASSLRDRISGNTIYF. Here the CDR3 DNA reads TGTGCCAGCAGTTTGCGGGACAGGATCTCTGGAAACACCATATATTTT.